What follows describes a single T cell receptor (beta chain). Its target is unknown. This specimen comes from a study of blood T cells in healthy people across ages. Study outcomes and limitations: Strong correlation linked observed beta diversity and percent naive T cells.

V gave up 1 base and J gave up 2 bases, with 8 bases separating them. This CDR3 is 14 amino acids long. Germline V CDR1 and CDR2: SGHTA, FQGNSA. A sample-barcoded 5' primer and a J-beta primer mix were used in a second PCR of roughly 7 to 11 cycles. TCRdb fed the 5' RACE reads into MiXCR, producing one record per CDR3 protein. The sample carries fewer than 1 million distinct CDR3 sequences, around 42% recorded once. J is TRBJ1-2 and V is TRBV7-2, with D unclear. This TCR was recovered from a man aged 55 to 69 in good health. The source material was blood. The DNA for the CDR3 is TGTGCCAGCAGCTTAGAGGGATCCAACTATGGCTACACCTTC. Translating it yields CASSLEGSNYGYTF.